This TCR beta chain appears in the sequencing data of a study of blood T cells in healthy people across ages. Overall study findings and caveats: Estimated diversity across one million T cells was deemed an underestimate. Older individuals had lower TCR beta diversity per million T cells (the decline was roughly linear).

Drawn from each donor were 9 to 10 milliliters of peripheral blood. Samples each had at least 5 micrograms of total RNA extracted. With regard to this clonotype: The antigen remains undetermined.

Next came a second PCR, run for about 7 to 12 cycles, which used a sample-barcoded 5' primer along with a J-beta primer mix. MiXCR, run by TCRdb on the 5' RACE reads, gives a single entry per CDR3 protein. The table includes about 580,000 distinct CDR3 sequences, around 50% detected once. The trim removed 6 bases at V and 7 bases at J, leaving 10 bases unmatched. This CDR3 has 17 amino acids. This sequence was found in an elderly man in good health. The chain uses TRBV12-3 or TRBV12-4 and TRBJ2-1; 15 bases fit TRBD2. Sample: blood. The CDR3 loop reads CASRRGTSGRRDNEQFF. The CDR3 region has the DNA TGTGCCAGCAGACGAGGGACTAGCGGGAGGAGAGATAATGAGCAGTTCTTC.